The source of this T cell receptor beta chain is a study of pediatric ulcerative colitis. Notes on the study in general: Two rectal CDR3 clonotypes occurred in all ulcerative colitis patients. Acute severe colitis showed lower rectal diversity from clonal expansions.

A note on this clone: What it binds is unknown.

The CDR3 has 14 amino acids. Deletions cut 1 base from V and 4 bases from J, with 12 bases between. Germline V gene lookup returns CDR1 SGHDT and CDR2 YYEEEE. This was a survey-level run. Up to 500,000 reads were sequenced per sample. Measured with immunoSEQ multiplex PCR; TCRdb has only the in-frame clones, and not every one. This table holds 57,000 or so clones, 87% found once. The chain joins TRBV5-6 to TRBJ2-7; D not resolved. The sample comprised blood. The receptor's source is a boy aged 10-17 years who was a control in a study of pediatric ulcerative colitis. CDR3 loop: CASSLSPVGYEQYF. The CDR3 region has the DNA TGTGCCAGCAGCTTGAGTCCCGTTGGGTACGAGCAGTACTTC.